The sequence of this T cell receptor beta chain was determined in a study of T cell repertoires in cytomegalovirus infection. Looking at the study overall: Public TCR beta signature analysis indicated the presence of both CMV infection and matching HLA type.

In regard to this clonotype: Its specificity is unknown.

One entry per CDR3 protein results from TCRdb running MiXCR on the reads. The table shows nearly 450,000 distinct CDR3 sequences, with roughly a third occurring only once. Study-level points and caveats: Totalled public TCR beta family frequency picked out people who carried CMV plus the relevant HLA.

V shed 0 bases and J shed 3 bases, with 16 bases lying between them. Germline CDR1 and CDR2: SGHRS and YFSETQ. CDR3 size: 17 residues. This chain links TRBV5-1 with TRBJ2-1, with D possibly matching TRBD2 (5 bases). This receptor was identified in a human donor in good health (CMV status not recorded). Some clones in this sample may be carry-over from other donors' samples. The sequencing sample was made of PBMCs. The CDR3: CASSLANLGVSYNEQFF. The CDR3 DNA reads as TGCGCCAGCAGCTTGGCCAATTTGGGAGTGAGCTACAATGAGCAGTTCTTC.